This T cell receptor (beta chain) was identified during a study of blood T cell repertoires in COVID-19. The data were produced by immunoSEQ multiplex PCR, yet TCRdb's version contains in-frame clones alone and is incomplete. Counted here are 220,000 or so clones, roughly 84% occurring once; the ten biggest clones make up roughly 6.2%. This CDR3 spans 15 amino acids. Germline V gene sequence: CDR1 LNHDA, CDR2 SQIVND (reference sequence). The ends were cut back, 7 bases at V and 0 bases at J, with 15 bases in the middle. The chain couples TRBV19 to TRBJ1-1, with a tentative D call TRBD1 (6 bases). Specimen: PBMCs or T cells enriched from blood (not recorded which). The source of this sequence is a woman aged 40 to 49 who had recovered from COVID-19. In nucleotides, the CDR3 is TGTGCCAGTATGCGCGGCAGGGGCATGAACACTGAAGCTTTCTTT. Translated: CASMRGRGMNTEAFF. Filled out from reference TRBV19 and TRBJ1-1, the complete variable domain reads DGGITQSPKYLFRKEGQNVTLSCEQNLNHDAMYWYRQDPGQGLRLIYYSQIVNDFQKGDIAEGYSVSREKKESFPLTVTSAQKNPTAFYLCASMRGRGMNTEAFFGQGTRLTVV.